This T cell receptor beta chain was recovered during a study of cytomegalovirus exposure and HLA in healthy donors. Germline trimming cut 1 base from V and 2 bases from J; bases unmatched to any gene: 6. The CDR3 runs 16 residues. Germline CDR1 LGHNA, CDR2 YNFKEQ. A multiplex PCR was run with 60 Vbeta primers and 13 Jbeta primers. Measured with immunoSEQ multiplex PCR; TCRdb has only the in-frame clones, and not every one. In all, the sample yields some 150,000 clones. Sequencing was carried out using PBMCs. J is TRBJ2-7 and V is TRBV4-2; 9 bases are shared with TRBD2. The receptor was derived from a woman in her late teens or twenties in good health and CMV-seropositive. CDR3 region: CASSQGASGITYEQYF. In nucleotides, the CDR3 is TGTGCCAGCAGCCAAGGGGCTAGCGGGATTACCTACGAGCAGTACTTC.